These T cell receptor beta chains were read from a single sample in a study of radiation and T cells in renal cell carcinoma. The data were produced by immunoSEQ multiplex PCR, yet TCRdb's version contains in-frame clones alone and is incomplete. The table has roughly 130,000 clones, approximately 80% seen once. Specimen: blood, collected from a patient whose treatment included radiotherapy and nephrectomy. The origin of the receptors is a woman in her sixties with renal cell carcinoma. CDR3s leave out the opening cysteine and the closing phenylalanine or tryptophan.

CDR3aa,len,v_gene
ASSLLAGPYGYT,12,TRBV28
ASSLGSDEQF,10,TRBV5-1
ASSLAGPTPSSGANVLT,17,TRBV5-1
ASSLAGTGPYEQY,13,TRBV28
ASSDREKLF,9,TRBV6-4
ASSLSVINTEAF,12,TRBV11-2
ASSVTGRGYEAF,12,TRBV6-5
ASSLSTDRTAYGYT,14,TRBV5-1
ASLAGTGNTIY,11,TRBV6-5
ASSLLQAGVVPGNEQF,16,TRBV5-1
ASSLGINYGYT,11,TRBV7-8
ASSEISSYGYT,11,TRBV2
ASSQGLGEIFMNTEAF,16,TRBV4-1
ASTTLGAEAF,10,TRBV6-5
ASSSRYDSPLH,11,TRBV7-3
ASSYPDRGEAF,11,TRBV6-6
ASSYYANTEAF,11,TRBV6-6
ASSPGLSGNTIY,12,TRBV28
ASSLDAGYQETQY,13,TRBV5-1
ASSVEQGPLNGYT,13,TRBV19
ASSTGNTIY,9,TRBV5-1
ASSESQGAKEQY,12,TRBV2
ASSPKAGGMTEAF,13,TRBV4-2
ASSQYSGAAYEQY,13,TRBV14
ASNLRGNQPQH,11,TRBV19
ASSFRTSGGRSQETQY,16,TRBV2
ASSRGETYEQY,11,TRBV18
ASSSPPGAKQY,11,TRBV7-9
ASSGQQGNTGELF,13,TRBV9
ASSPQASGFGEQY,13,TRBV19
ASSLTGEFSPLH,12,TRBV9
ASSLLDRPETQY,12,TRBV5-4
ASSPRQPDYGYT,12,TRBV18
ASSLQTGQGADTQY,14,TRBV5-4
ASSLGPAGATYEQY,14,TRBV13
ASSRERDTEAF,11,TRBV27
ASSLGRGGFYGYT,13,TRBV14
SVDATGLPTDTQY,13,TRBV29-1
ASSGLAGTGELF,12,TRBV9
ASAQGSQETQY,11,TRBV21-1
ASSPSSQGNTEAF,13,TRBV11-2
ASSPGTIRTDTQY,13,TRBV4-1
ASSLVRITMNTEAF,14,TRBV27
ASSGPSTTGITDTQY,15,TRBV10-1
ASRIPAGVQPQH,12,TRBV28
ASSPRGEANEQF,12,TRBV18
ASRLSVKQASPQH,13,TRBV12-2
ASSFLGGVGALAKNIQY,17,TRBV5-1
ASSFSGLRTGELF,13,TRBV6-5
ASSLDLGQGGYT,12,TRBV5-6
ASSQDPTGKDSPLH,14,TRBV4-3
ASSEGNSGNTIY,12,TRBV2
ASRGLGAVNTEAF,13,TRBV6-5
ASSLGRNTEAF,11,TRBV6-5